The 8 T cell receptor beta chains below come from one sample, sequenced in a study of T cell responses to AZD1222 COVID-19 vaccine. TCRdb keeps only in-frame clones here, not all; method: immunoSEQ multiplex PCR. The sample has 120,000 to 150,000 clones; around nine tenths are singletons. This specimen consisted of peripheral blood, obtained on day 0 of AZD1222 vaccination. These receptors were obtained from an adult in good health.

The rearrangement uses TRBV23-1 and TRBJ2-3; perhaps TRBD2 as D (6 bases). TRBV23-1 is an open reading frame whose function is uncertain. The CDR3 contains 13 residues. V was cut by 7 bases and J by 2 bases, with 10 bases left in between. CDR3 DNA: TGCGCCAGCAAGGGGACTTACACAGATACGCAGTATTTT. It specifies CASKGTYTDTQYF.

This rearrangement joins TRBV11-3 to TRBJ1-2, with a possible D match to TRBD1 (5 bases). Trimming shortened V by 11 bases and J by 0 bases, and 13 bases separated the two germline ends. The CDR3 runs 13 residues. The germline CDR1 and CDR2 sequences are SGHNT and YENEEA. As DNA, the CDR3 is TGTGCCGGAAGAGGGGATTCTAACTATGGCTACACCTTC. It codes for CAGRGDSNYGYTF.

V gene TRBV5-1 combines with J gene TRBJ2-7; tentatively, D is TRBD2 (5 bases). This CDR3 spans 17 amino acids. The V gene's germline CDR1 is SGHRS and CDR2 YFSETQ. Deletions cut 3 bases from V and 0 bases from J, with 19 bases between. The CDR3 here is CASSYASVRDPSYEQYF. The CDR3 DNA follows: TGCGCCAGCAGCTATGCGTCTGTCCGGGATCCCTCCTACGAGCAGTACTTC.

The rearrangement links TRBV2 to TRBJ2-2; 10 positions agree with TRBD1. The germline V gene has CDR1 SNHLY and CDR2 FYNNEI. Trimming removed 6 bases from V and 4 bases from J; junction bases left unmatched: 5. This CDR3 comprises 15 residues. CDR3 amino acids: CASRLRTGGTGELFF. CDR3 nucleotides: TGTGCCAGCAGATTACGGACAGGGGGCACCGGGGAGCTGTTTTTT.

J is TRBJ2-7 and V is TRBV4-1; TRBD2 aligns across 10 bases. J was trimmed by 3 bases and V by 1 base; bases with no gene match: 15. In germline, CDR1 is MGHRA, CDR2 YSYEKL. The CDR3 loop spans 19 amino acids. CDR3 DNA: TGCGCCAGCAGCCAAGGTGGTTTAGCGGGGGGCCTTTTCGGCTACGAGCAGTACTTC. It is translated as CASSQGGLAGGLFGYEQYF.

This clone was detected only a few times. The CDR3 protein is CASSIGGLGTEAFF. Written as DNA, the CDR3 is TGTGCCAGTAGTATAGGGGGTTTGGGCACTGAAGCTTTCTTT. This chain joins TRBV19 and TRBJ1-1, with D uncertain. V was trimmed by 1 base and J by 4 bases, leaving 10 bases between them. The CDR3 has 14 residues. Germline V gene sequence: CDR1 LNHDA, CDR2 SQIVND (reference sequence).

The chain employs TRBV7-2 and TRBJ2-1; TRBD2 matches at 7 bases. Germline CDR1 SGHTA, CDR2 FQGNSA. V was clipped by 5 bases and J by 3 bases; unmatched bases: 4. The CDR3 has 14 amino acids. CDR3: CASSGGVNYNEQFF. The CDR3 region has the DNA TGTGCCAGCAGCGGGGGGGTCAACTACAATGAGCAGTTCTTC.

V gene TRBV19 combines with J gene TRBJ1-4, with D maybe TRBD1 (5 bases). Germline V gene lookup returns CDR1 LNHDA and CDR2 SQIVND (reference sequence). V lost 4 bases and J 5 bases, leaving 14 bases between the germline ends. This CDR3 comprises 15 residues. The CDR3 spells CASSTKGEINEKLFF. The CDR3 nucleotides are TGTGCCAGTAGTACAAAAGGGGAAATCAATGAAAAACTGTTTTTT.